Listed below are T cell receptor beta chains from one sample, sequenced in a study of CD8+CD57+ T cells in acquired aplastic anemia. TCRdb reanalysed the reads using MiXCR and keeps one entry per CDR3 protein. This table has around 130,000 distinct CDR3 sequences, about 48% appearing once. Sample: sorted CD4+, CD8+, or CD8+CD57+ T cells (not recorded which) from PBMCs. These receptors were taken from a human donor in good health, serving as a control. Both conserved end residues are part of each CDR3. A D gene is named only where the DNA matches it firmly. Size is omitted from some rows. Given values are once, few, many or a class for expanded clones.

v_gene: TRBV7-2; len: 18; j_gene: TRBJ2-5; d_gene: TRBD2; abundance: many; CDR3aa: CASSSPREAGGLRETQYF; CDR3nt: TGTGCCAGCAGCTCCCCCCGGGAGGCGGGGGGGCTTCGGGAGACCCAGTACTTC
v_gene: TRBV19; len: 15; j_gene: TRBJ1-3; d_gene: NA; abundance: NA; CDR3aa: CASSIRQASGNTIYF; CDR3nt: TGTGCCAGTAGTATAAGACAGGCCTCTGGAAACACCATATATTTT
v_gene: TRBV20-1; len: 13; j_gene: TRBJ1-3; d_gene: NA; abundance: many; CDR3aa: CSASPGTGNTIYF; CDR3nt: TGCAGTGCTAGTCCAGGGACTGGAAACACCATATATTTT
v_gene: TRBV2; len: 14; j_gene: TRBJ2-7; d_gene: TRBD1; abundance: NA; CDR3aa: CASSQQGGGYEQYF; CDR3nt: TGTGCCAGCAGCCAACAGGGGGGCGGATACGAGCAGTACTTC
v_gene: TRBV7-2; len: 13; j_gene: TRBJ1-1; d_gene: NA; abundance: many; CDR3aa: CASSLERNTEAFF; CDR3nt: TGTGCCAGCAGCTTAGAACGGAACACTGAAGCTTTCTTT
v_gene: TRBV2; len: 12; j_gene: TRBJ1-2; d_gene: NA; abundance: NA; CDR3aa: CASSGGAGGYTF; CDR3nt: TGTGCCAGCAGTGGGGGCGCGGGTGGCTACACCTTC
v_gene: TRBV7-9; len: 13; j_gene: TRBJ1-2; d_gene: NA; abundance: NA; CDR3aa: CASSQRLWAGYTF; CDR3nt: TGTGCCAGCAGCCAACGACTGTGGGCCGGCTACACCTTC
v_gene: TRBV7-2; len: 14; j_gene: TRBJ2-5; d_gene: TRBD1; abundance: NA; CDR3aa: CANSPDRDVETQYF; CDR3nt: TGTGCCAACAGCCCTGACAGGGATGTTGAGACCCAGTACTTC
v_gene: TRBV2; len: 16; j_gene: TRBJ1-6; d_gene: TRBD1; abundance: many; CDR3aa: CASRRTGTSYNSPLHF; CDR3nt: TGTGCCAGCAGACGGACAGGCACCTCCTATAATTCACCCCTCCACTTT
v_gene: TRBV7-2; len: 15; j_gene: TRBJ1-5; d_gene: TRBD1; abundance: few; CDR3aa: CASSDGTGWNQPQHF; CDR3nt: TGTGCCAGCAGCGATGGGACAGGGTGGAATCAGCCCCAGCATTTT
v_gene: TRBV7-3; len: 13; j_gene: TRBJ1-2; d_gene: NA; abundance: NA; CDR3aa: CASGPTANYGYTF; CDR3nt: TGTGCCAGCGGTCCGACAGCTAACTATGGCTACACCTTC
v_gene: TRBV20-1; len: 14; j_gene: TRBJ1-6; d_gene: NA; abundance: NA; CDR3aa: CSARDRGDNLPLHF; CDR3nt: TGCAGTGCTAGAGACCGAGGGGACAATTTACCCCTCCACTTT
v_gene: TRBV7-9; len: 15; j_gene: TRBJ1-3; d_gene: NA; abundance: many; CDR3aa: CASSLGQPSGNTIYF; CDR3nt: TGTGCCAGCAGCTTAGGGCAGCCGTCTGGAAACACCATATATTTT
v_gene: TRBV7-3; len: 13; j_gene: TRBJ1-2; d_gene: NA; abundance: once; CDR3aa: CASSPQGYYGYTF; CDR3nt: TGTGCCAGCAGCCCACAGGGATACTATGGCTACACCTTC
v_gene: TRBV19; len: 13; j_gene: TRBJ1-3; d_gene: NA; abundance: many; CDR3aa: CATRADSGNTIYF; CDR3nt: TGTGCCACCCGGGCGGACTCTGGAAACACCATATATTTT
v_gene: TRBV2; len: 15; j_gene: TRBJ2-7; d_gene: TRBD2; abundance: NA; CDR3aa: CASSGWGGSSYEQYF; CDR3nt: TGTGCCAGCAGTGGGTGGGGGGGATCCTCCTACGAGCAGTACTTC
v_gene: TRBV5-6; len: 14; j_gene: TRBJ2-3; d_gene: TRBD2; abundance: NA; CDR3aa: CASSFRGGGYTQYF; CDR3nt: TGTGCCAGCAGCTTCCGGGGGGGCGGGTATACGCAGTATTTT
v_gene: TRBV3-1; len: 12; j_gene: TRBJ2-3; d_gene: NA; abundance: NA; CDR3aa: CVSSQGPDTQYF; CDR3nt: TGTGTCAGCAGCCAAGGGCCGGATACGCAGTATTTT
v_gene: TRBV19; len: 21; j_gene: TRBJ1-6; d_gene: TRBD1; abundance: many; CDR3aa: CASSIRDLLTGTAFYNSPLHF; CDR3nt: TGTGCCAGTAGTATACGCGACCTCCTGACCGGGACAGCCTTCTATAATTCACCCCTCCACTTT
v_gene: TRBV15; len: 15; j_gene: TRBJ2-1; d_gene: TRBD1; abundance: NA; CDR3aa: CATSRKGTAYNEQFF; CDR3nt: TGTGCCACCAGCAGAAAAGGGACAGCTTACAATGAGCAGTTCTTC
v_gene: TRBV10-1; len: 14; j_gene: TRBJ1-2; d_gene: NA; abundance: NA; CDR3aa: CASSESGIPYGYTF; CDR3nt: TGCGCCAGCAGTGAGTCGGGCATCCCGTATGGCTACACCTTC
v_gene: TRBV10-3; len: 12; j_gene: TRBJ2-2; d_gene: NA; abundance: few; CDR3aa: CAISELAGELFF; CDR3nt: TGTGCCATCAGTGAGTTGGCCGGGGAGCTGTTTTTT
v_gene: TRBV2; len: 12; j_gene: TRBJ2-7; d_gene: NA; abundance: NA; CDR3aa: CASNQGLNEQYF; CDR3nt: TGTGCCAGCAATCAGGGGTTAAACGAGCAGTACTTC
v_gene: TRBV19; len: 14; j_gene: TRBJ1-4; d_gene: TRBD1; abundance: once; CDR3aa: CASSNPGQGGKLFF; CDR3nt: TGTGCCAGTAGTAACCCGGGACAGGGGGGAAAACTGTTTTTT
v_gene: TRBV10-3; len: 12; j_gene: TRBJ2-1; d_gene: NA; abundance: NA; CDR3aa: CAISDGSNEQFF; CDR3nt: TGTGCCATCAGTGACGGATCGAATGAGCAGTTCTTC
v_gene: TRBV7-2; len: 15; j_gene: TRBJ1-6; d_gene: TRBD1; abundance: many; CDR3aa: CASSLGQAGGSPLHF; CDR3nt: TGTGCCAGCAGCCTTGGACAGGCGGGGGGGTCACCCCTCCACTTT
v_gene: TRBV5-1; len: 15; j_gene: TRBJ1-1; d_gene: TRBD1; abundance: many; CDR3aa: CASSLTGTGVTEAFF; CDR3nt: TGCGCCAGCAGCTTGACCGGGACAGGGGTAACTGAAGCTTTCTTT
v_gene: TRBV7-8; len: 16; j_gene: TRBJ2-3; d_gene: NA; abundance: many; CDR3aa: CASSLDGRRVTDTQYF; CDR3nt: TGTGCCAGCAGCTTAGATGGTAGGAGGGTCACAGATACGCAGTATTTT
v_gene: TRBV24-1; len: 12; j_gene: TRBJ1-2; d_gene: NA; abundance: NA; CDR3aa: CATSDQGYGYTF; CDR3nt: TGTGCCACCAGTGATCAGGGTTATGGCTACACCTTC
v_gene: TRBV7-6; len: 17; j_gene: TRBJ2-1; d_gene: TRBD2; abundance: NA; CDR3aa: CASSHLAGGLPCDEQFF; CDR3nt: TGTGCCAGCAGCCACCTAGCGGGGGGGCTGCCCTGCGATGAGCAGTTCTTC
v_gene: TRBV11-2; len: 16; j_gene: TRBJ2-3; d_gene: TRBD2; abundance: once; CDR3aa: CASSQTSGVGTDTQYF; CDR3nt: TGTGCCAGCAGCCAGACTAGCGGGGTCGGCACAGATACGCAGTATTTT
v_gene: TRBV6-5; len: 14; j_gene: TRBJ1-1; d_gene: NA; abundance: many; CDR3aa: CASSYSMKVTEAFF; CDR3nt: TGTGCCAGCAGTTACTCGATGAAGGTCACTGAAGCTTTCTTT
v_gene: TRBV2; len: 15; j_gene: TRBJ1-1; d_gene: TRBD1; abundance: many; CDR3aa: CASSGNRGGKTEAFF; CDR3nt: TGTGCCAGCAGTGGAAACAGGGGGGGGAAAACTGAAGCTTTCTTT
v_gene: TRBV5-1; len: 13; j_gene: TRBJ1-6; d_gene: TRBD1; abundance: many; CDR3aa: CASRGQGDSPLHF; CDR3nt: TGCGCCAGCAGAGGACAGGGTGATTCACCCCTCCACTTT
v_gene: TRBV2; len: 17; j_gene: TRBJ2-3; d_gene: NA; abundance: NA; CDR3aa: CASSEALQTVGTDTQYF; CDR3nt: TGTGCCAGCAGTGAAGCGCTTCAGACAGTCGGCACAGATACGCAGTATTTT
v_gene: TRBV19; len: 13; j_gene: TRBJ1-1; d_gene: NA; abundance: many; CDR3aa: CASSPKLNTEAFF; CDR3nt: TGTGCCAGTAGTCCCAAGCTGAACACTGAAGCTTTCTTT
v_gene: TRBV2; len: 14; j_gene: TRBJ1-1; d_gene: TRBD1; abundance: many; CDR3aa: CASSRTGRGTEAFF; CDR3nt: TGTGCCAGCAGTCGGACAGGCCGCGGGACTGAAGCTTTCTTT
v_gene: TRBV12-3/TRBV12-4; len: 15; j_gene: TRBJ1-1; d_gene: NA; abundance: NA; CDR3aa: CASRPPGAGNTEAFF; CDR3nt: TGTGCCAGCAGGCCACCCGGGGCGGGTAACACTGAAGCTTTCTTT
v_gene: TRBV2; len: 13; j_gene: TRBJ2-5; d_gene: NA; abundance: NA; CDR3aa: CASSEQLHETQYF; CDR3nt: TGTGCCAGCAGTGAGCAGCTACATGAGACCCAATACTTC
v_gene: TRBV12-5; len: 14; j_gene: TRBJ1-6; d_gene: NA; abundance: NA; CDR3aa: CASGLTGVGSPLHF; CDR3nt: TGTGCTAGTGGTTTAACGGGCGTGGGTTCACCCCTCCACTTT
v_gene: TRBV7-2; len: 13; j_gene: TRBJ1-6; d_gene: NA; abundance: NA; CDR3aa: CASRPQGSSPLHF; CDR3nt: TGTGCCAGCAGACCACAGGGTAGTTCACCCCTCCACTTT
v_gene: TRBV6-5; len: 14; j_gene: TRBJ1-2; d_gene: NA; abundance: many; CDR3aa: CASSFDTSLGGYTF; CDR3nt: TGTGCCAGCAGTTTTGACACGTCACTGGGGGGCTACACCTTC
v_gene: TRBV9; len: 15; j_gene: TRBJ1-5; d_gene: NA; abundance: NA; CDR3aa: CASTPSGDSNQPQHF; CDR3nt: TGTGCCAGCACCCCCTCAGGGGATAGCAATCAGCCCCAGCATTTT
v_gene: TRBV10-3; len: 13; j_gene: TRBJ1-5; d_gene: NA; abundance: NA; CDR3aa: CAISEVDGQPQHF; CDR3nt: TGTGCCATCAGTGAGGTCGACGGACAGCCCCAGCATTTT
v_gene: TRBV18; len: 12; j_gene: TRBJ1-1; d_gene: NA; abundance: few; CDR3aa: CASSPSNTEAFF; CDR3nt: TGTGCCAGCTCACCATCGAACACTGAAGCTTTCTTT
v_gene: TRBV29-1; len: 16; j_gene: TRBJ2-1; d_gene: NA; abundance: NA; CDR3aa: CSASSLTQNRYNEQFF; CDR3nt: TGCAGCGCCAGCAGCTTGACCCAAAATCGATACAATGAGCAGTTCTTC
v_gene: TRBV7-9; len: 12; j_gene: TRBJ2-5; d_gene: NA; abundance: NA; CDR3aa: CASSSIQETQYF; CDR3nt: TGTGCCAGCAGCTCCATCCAAGAGACCCAGTACTTC
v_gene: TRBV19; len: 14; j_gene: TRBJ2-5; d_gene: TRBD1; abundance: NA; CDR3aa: CASSIGQGQETQYF; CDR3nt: TGTGCCAGTAGTATCGGACAGGGCCAGGAGACCCAGTACTTC
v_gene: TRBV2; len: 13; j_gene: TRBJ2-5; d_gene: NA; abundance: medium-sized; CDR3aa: CASSDLAQETQYF; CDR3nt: TGTGCCAGCAGTGACCTGGCACAAGAGACCCAGTACTTC
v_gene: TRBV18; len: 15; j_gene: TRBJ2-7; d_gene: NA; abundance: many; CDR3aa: CASSPYEGGAYEQYF; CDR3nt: TGTGCCAGCTCACCATATGAAGGGGGTGCCTACGAGCAGTACTTC
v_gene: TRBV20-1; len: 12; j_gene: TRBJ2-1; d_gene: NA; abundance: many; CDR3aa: CSASSSAYEQFF; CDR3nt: TGCAGCGCCTCGTCTAGCGCCTATGAGCAGTTCTTC
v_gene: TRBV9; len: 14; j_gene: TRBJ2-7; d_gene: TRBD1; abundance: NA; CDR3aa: CASSGTGPLPEQYF; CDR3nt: TGTGCCAGCAGCGGGACAGGGCCGCTTCCCGAGCAGTACTTC